This entry concerns a single T cell receptor beta chain. These data come from a study of blood T cell repertoires in COVID-19. The wider study: The United States, Italy and Spain supplied acute and convalescent COVID-19 samples. The cDNA or gDNA used as material had been derived from T cells, B-cell-depleted T cells, or PBMCs.

In the authors' methods: Quantification of nucleated cells was approximated via reference gene primer amplification. TCRdb's copy holds only in-frame clones and misses some; the assay was immunoSEQ multiplex PCR. V, J and clone size reflect that table, while D and trimming were determined from the DNA. This sample has roughly 59,000 clones, with roughly 81% found just once. V was clipped by 3 bases and J by 6 bases; unmatched bases: 11. The germline gives CDR1 KGHDR, CDR2 SFDVKD. CDR3 length: 17 residues. Sequenced input: peripheral blood. This clonotype was obtained from a man older than 75 with acute or convalescent COVID-19. This chain uses TRBV24-1 with TRBJ2-3; 10 nucleotides line up with TRBD1. The CDR3 here is CATSDPSGQGMGDTQYF. DNA for the CDR3: TGTGCCACCAGTGATCCGTCGGGACAGGGGATGGGTGATACGCAGTATTTT.